This T cell receptor beta chain was retrieved from a study of T cell repertoires and HLA-DP antigens. Study-wide context: Transduced HeLa cells presented HLA-DP to CD4+ T cells.

The repertoire was sequenced with immunoSEQ multiplex PCR; TCRdb's copy has only in-frame clones and lacks some. This table holds around 100,000 clones, 80% to 95% found once. V was shortened by 5 bases and J by 0 bases, with 10 bases between the two germline ends. Germline CDR1 SGHTA, CDR2 FQGNSA. This CDR3 comprises 14 residues. Untouched CD4+ T cells were bead-isolated at about 97.7% purity. Points on this clone: Its antigen remains unknown.

The sequenced material came from CD4+ T cells from PBMCs. The chain links TRBV7-2 to TRBJ1-1; D is perhaps TRBD1 (5 bases). The clonotype comes from a woman in her late teens or twenties in good health and CMV-seronegative. The CDR3 DNA sequence: TGTGCCAGCAGCGGTTACAGGCTGAACACTGAAGCTTTCTTT. It codes for CASSGYRLNTEAFF.